These T cell receptor beta chains were read from a single sample in a study of OX40 agonist ivuxolimab in advanced cancers. Sequencing used immunoSEQ multiplex PCR; TCRdb keeps in-frame clones, though not all of them. Of about 31,000 clones listed, approximately 90% are singletons. This specimen consisted of CD4+ or CD8+ T cells sorted from blood, obtained in a trial of the OX40 agonist ivuxolimab. All receptors come from an adult with an advanced solid tumor such as melanoma, head and neck, liver or kidney cancer. CDR3s include the opening cysteine and the closing phenylalanine or tryptophan. D genes are given only for firm matches. Not every row has a clone size; where given, it reads once, few, many or a size class.

CDR3: CASSYSRQGVNYGYTF; DNA: TGTGCCAGCAGTTACTCGAGACAGGGGGTCAACTATGGCTACACCTTC; size: once; V: TRBV6-5; D: TRBD1; J: TRBJ1-2
CDR3: CASSLQGTGNTIYF; DNA: TGTGCCAGCAGTTTACAGGGGACTGGAAACACCATATATTTT; size: -; V: TRBV27; D: -; J: TRBJ1-3
CDR3: CASRTSGSRNEQFF; DNA: TGTGCCTCCCGGACTAGCGGGAGTCGGAATGAGCAGTTCTTC; size: once; V: TRBV30; D: TRBD2; J: TRBJ2-1
CDR3: CASSTRQGTDYGYTF; DNA: TGCGCCAGCAGCACGCGACAGGGGACGGACTATGGCTACACCTTC; size: once; V: TRBV4-1; D: TRBD1; J: TRBJ1-2
CDR3: CASTGQGPHPYSPLHF; DNA: TGTGCCAGCACAGGACAGGGACCGCACCCCTATTCACCCCTCCACTTT; size: -; V: TRBV28; D: TRBD1; J: TRBJ1-6
CDR3: CASSYRIPLLYEQYF; DNA: TGTGCCAGCAGCTACAGGATCCCCCTTCTCTACGAGCAGTACTTC; size: -; V: TRBV11-2; D: -; J: TRBJ2-7
CDR3: CASSWGGGSYEQYF; DNA: TGTGCCAGCAGCTGGGGAGGGGGGTCCTACGAGCAGTACTTC; size: -; V: TRBV28; D: -; J: TRBJ2-7
CDR3: CASSSTGINTEAFF; DNA: TGTGCCAGCAGCTCGACAGGGATTAACACTGAAGCTTTCTTT; size: -; V: TRBV7-2; D: TRBD1; J: TRBJ1-1
CDR3: CASSPKTGTVSSYEQYF; DNA: TGTGCCAGCAGTCCTAAAACCGGGACAGTGAGCTCCTACGAGCAGTACTTC; size: -; V: TRBV25-1; D: TRBD1; J: TRBJ2-7
CDR3: CASSVAGGLTGELFF; DNA: TGTGCCAGCAGTGTAGCGGGGGGGTTGACCGGGGAGCTGTTTTTT; size: -; V: TRBV2; D: TRBD2; J: TRBJ2-2
CDR3: CASSSSGSPYNEQFF; DNA: TGTGCCAGCAGTTCTAGCGGGAGTCCCTACAATGAGCAGTTCTTC; size: -; V: TRBV11-2; D: TRBD2; J: TRBJ2-1
CDR3: CASSPGQVQGETQYF; DNA: TGTGCCAGCAGCCCTGGACAGGTCCAGGGAGAGACCCAGTACTTC; size: once; V: TRBV27; D: TRBD1; J: TRBJ2-5
CDR3: CASSFYKGQYF; DNA: TGTGCCAGCAGTTTTTATAAGGGACAGTACTTC; size: -; V: TRBV27; D: -; J: TRBJ2-7
CDR3: CASSVGQGGYEQYF; DNA: TGTGCCAGCAGCGTAGGACAGGGGGGTTACGAGCAGTACTTC; size: -; V: TRBV9; D: TRBD1; J: TRBJ2-7
CDR3: CASSVAPDLAGETDTQYF; DNA: TGTGCCAGCAGCGTAGCCCCAGACCTAGCGGGGGAAACAGATACGCAGTATTTT; size: -; V: TRBV9; D: TRBD2; J: TRBJ2-3
CDR3: CASSLLSGGQTEAFF; DNA: TGTGCCAGCAGTTTACTGTCAGGGGGACAAACTGAAGCTTTCTTT; size: -; V: TRBV28; D: TRBD1; J: TRBJ1-1
CDR3: CASSMGLAAYEQYF; DNA: TGTGCCAGTAGTATGGGATTAGCGGCCTACGAGCAGTACTTC; size: -; V: TRBV19; D: -; J: TRBJ2-7
CDR3: CASSLMSNGLETQYF; DNA: TGTGCCAGCAGTTTAATGTCAAACGGGCTGGAGACCCAGTACTTC; size: -; V: TRBV27; D: -; J: TRBJ2-5
CDR3: CASSPTGGNTEAFF; DNA: TGTGCCAGCAGTCCCACAGGGGGGAACACTGAAGCTTTCTTT; size: -; V: TRBV6-6; D: TRBD1; J: TRBJ1-1
CDR3: CASSVAEETQYF; DNA: TGTGCCAGCAGCGTAGCTGAGGAGACCCAGTACTTC; size: -; V: TRBV9; D: -; J: TRBJ2-5
CDR3: CASSVDRDFSTDTQYF; DNA: TGTGCCAGCAGCGTAGACAGGGACTTTAGCACAGATACGCAGTATTTT; size: -; V: TRBV9; D: -; J: TRBJ2-3
CDR3: CASSVEQRGDVDTQYF; DNA: TGTGCCAGCAGCGTGGAGCAGCGGGGGGATGTAGATACGCAGTATTTT; size: -; V: TRBV9; D: TRBD2; J: TRBJ2-3
CDR3: CASTGPGQILLGGYTF; DNA: TGTGCCAGCACCGGTCCGGGACAGATACTTTTGGGTGGCTACACCTTC; size: once; V: TRBV7-9; D: TRBD1; J: TRBJ1-2
CDR3: CASSSETGLPYNEQFF; DNA: TGTGCCAGCAGCTCGGAAACGGGACTCCCCTACAATGAGCAGTTCTTC; size: -; V: TRBV7-8; D: -; J: TRBJ2-1
CDR3: CASGLSGGDEQFF; DNA: TGTGCTAGTGGTTTATCGGGGGGCGATGAGCAGTTCTTC; size: -; V: TRBV12-5; D: -; J: TRBJ2-1
CDR3: CATTLDNEVGELFF; DNA: TGTGCCACCACCCTAGACAACGAGGTCGGGGAGCTGTTTTTT; size: once; V: TRBV15; D: -; J: TRBJ2-2
CDR3: CASSPRVASLEQFF; DNA: TGTGCCAGCAGTCCCCGGGTGGCCAGTCTCGAGCAGTTCTTC; size: -; V: TRBV27; D: -; J: TRBJ2-1
CDR3: CATSRELADNEQFF; DNA: TGTGCCACCAGCAGAGAACTAGCGGACAATGAGCAGTTCTTC; size: -; V: TRBV15; D: TRBD2; J: TRBJ2-1
CDR3: CASSPTTASLQPQHF; DNA: TGTGCCAGCAGCCCCACGACAGCTTCCCTTCAGCCCCAGCATTTT; size: -; V: TRBV6-5; D: -; J: TRBJ1-5
CDR3: CASSQSIGTSNSYEQYF; DNA: TGTGCCAGCAGCCAATCCATCGGGACTAGTAACTCCTACGAGCAGTACTTC; size: -; V: TRBV16; D: TRBD2; J: TRBJ2-7
CDR3: CASSVALGGNEQYF; DNA: TGTGCCAGCAGCGTAGCTCTGGGGGGCAACGAGCAGTACTTC; size: -; V: TRBV9; D: -; J: TRBJ2-7
CDR3: CASRPGGSMDTQYF; DNA: TGTGCCTCGAGACCAGGCGGGTCCATGGATACGCAGTATTTT; size: -; V: TRBV19; D: -; J: TRBJ2-3